The present T cell receptor beta chain was sequenced within a study of shared clonotypes between healthy human individuals. About the research overall: The donor pool was made up of two women and three men aged 18 to 49. CD4 naive cells filled three plates per donor, CD4 memory three, CD8 naive two and CD8 memory one. Study-wide points: The four-donor shared clonotypes exceeded non-shared clonotypes in generation probability, with non-shared ones scoring lower.

With 3 bases removed from V and 6 bases from J, the gap between germline ends came to 9 bases. This CDR3 has 14 amino acids. Germline V CDR1 and CDR2: LNHDA, SQIVND (reference sequence). Only a few counts were recorded for this clone. Its cognate antigen is unknown. Sequencing used immunoSEQ multiplex PCR; TCRdb keeps in-frame clones, though not all of them. In the table there are just over 2,000,000 clones, roughly 95% of which are singletons. The gene calls are TRBV19 and TRBJ1-6; D gene unclear. This receptor was obtained from a man between 18 and 35 years old in good health. The sample taken for sequencing was naive CD4+ T cells sorted from blood. Subset reported: CD45RA+ positively selected. This chain's CDR3 is CASSISQANSPLHF. The CDR3 coding sequence is TGTGCCAGTAGTATCTCCCAGGCTAATTCACCCCTCCACTTT.